Below, one T cell receptor beta chain is given with its context. Its antigen is not identified. The repertoire was sequenced with immunoSEQ multiplex PCR; TCRdb's copy has only in-frame clones and lacks some. The data contain about 100,000 clones, roughly 90% of them seen just once; the ten biggest clones take up roughly 1.1%. These data belong to a study of OX40 agonist ivuxolimab in advanced cancers. Study as a whole: Ivuxolimab doses were 0.01, 0.1, 0.3, 1.5, 3 or 10 mg/kg every 2 weeks.

Study conclusions and caveats: At doses 0.1 to 3.0 mg/kg, CD4+ and CD8+ clones expanded.

In germline, CDR1 is MRHNA, CDR2 SNTAGT. The CDR3 has 15 residues. Unmatched junction bases numbered 4, after V lost 3 bases and J lost 2 bases. This sequence was found in an adult with an advanced solid tumor such as melanoma, head and neck, liver or kidney cancer. The source material was CD4+ or CD8+ T cells sorted from blood, sampled in a trial of the OX40 agonist ivuxolimab. The chain recombines TRBV6-4 with TRBJ2-1; 7 bases agree with TRBD2. As DNA, the CDR3 is TGTGCCAGCAGTGAACGCGGGAGCCCCTACAATGAGCAGTTCTTC. Translated: CASSERGSPYNEQFF.